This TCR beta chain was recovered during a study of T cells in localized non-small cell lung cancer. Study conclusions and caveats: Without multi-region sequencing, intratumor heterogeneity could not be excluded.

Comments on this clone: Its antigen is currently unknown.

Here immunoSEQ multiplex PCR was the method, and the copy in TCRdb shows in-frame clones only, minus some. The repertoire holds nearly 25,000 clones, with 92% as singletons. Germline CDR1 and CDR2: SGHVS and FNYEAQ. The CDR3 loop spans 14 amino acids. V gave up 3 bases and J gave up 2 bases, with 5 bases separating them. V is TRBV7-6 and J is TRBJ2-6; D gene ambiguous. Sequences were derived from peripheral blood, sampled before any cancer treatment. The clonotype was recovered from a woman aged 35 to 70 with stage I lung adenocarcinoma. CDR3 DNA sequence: TGTGCCAGCAGCTTCGTGACTGGGGCCAACGTCCTGACTTTC. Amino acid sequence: CASSFVTGANVLTF. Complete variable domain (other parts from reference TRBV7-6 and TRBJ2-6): GAGVSQSPRYKVTKRGQDVALRCDPISGHVSLYWYRQALGQGPEFLTYFNYEAQQDKSGLPNDRFSAERPEGSISTLTIQRTEQRDSAMYRCASSFVTGANVLTFGAGSRLTVL.